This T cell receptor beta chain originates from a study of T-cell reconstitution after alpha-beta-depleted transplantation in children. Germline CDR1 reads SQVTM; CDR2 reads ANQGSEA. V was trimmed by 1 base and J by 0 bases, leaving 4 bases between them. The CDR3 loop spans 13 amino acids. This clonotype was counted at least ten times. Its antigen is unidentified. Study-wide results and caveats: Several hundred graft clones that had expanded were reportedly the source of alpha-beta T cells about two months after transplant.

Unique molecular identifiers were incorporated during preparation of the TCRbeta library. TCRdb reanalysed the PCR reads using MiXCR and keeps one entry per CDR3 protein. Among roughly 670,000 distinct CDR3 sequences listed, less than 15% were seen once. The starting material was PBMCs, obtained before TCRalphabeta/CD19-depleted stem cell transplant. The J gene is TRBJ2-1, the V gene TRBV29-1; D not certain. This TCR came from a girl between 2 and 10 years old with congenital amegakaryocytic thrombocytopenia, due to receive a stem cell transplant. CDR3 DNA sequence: TGCAGCGTTGAAGGGAGCTCCTACAATGAGCAGTTCTTC. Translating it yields CSVEGSSYNEQFF.